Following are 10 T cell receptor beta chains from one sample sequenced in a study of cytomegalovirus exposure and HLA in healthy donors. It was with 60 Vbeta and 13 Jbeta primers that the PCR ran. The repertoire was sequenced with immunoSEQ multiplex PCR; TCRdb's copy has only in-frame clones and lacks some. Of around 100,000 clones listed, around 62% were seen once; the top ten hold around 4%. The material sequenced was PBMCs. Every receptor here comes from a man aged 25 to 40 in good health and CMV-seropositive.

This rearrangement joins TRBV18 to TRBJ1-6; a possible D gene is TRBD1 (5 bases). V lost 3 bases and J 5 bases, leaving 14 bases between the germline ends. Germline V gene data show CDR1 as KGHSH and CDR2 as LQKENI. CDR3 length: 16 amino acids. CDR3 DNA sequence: TGTGCCAGCTCACCGCAGGGAGGTGGTCATAATTCACCCCTCCACTTT. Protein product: CASSPQGGGHNSPLHF.

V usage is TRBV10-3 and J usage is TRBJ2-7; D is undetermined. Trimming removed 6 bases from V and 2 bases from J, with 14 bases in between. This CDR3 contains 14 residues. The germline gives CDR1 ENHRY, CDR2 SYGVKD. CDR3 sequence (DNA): TGTGCCATCAGCCCTGGCCGAGGCCCCTACGAGCAGTACTTC. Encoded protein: CAISPGRGPYEQYF.

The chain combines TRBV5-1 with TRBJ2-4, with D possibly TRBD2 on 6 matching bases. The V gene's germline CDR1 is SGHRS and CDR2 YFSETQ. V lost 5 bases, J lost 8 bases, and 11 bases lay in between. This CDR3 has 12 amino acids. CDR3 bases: TGCGCCAGCAGGGGCCCGGGGGACATTCAGTACTTC. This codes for CASRGPGDIQYF.

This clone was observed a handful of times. The CDR3 here is CASSEDRGRDTQYF. CDR3 bases: TGTGCCAGCAGTGAAGACAGGGGACGAGATACGCAGTATTTT. The chain carries TRBV6-1 and TRBJ2-3; 7 bases agree with TRBD1. The CDR3 spans 14 residues. J gave up 5 bases and V 1 base, and 3 bases lay outside the gene matches. Germline CDR1 MNHNS, CDR2 SASEGT.

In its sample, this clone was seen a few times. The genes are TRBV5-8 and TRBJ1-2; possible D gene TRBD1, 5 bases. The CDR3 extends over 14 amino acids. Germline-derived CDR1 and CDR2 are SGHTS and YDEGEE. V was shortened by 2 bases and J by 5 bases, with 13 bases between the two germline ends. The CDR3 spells CASSFPQGGYGYTF. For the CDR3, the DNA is TGTGCCAGCAGCTTCCCCCAGGGTGGATATGGCTACACCTTC.

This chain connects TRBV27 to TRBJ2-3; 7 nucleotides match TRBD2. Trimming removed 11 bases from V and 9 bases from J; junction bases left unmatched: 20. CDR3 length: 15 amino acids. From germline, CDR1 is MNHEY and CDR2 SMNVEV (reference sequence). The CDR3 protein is CACQSKGTYGGTQYF. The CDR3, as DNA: TGTGCCTGCCAGTCCAAAGGGACGTACGGGGGGACGCAGTATTTT.

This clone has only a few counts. CDR3 nucleotides: TGTGCCAGCAGTGAGTGGAGGGACGGGAACACCGGGGAGCTGTTTTTT. Its protein is CASSEWRDGNTGELFF. The chain has TRBV2 and TRBJ2-2, with D possibly TRBD2 on 6 matching bases. The germline V gene has CDR1 SNHLY and CDR2 FYNNEI. V was trimmed by 3 bases and J by 1 base, leaving 12 bases between them. The CDR3 is 16 amino acids.

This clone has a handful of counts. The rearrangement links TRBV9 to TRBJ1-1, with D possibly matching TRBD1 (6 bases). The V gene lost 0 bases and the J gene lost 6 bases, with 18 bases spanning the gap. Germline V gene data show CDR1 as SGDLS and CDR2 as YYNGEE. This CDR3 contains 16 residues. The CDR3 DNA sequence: TGTGCCAGCAGCGTAGATGTTACAGGGAGGGGGTCTGAAGCTTTCTTT. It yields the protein CASSVDVTGRGSEAFF.

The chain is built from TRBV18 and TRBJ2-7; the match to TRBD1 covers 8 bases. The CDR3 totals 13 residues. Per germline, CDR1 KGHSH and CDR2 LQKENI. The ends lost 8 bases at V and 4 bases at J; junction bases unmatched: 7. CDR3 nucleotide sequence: TGTGCCAGCCGAATGGACAGGGTGTACGAGCAGTACTTC. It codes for CASRMDRVYEQYF.

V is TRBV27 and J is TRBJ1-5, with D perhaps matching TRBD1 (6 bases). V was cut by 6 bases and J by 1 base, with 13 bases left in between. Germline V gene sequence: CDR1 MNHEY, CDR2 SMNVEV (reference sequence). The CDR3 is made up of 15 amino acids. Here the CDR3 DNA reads TGTGCCAGCAGCCCACAGGGAAGCAGCAATCAGCCCCAGCATTTT. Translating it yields CASSPQGSSNQPQHF.